One sample yielded the 12 T cell receptor beta chains listed below, sequenced in a study of T cell changes during pregnancy in multiple sclerosis. The table came from immunoSEQ multiplex PCR; TCRdb's copy has only in-frame clones and leaves some out. The sample lists just under 65,000 clones, roughly nine tenths occurring once. Here the sequenced sample was peripheral blood, taken after pregnancy. These receptors all stem from a female donor in good health, enrolled as a control in a pregnancy study.

The chain is built from TRBV16 and TRBJ1-1; perhaps TRBD1 as D (6 bases). CDR1 KGHSY and CDR2 FQNENV come from the germline V gene. The CDR3 has 14 amino acids. Trimming took 7 bases from V and 1 from J, leaving 13 bases between them. The DNA for the CDR3 is TGTGCCAGCACCGTCAACAGGGCGAACACTGAAGCTTTCTTT. Amino acids: CASTVNRANTEAFF. The complete variable domain, with remaining parts taken from reference TRBV16 and TRBJ1-1, reads GEEVAQTPKHLVRGEGQKAKLYCAPIKGHSYVFWYQQVLKNEFKFLISFQNENVFDETGMPKERFSAKCLPNSPCSLEIQATKLEDSAVYFCASTVNRANTEAFFGQGTRLTVV.

The chain couples TRBV6-4 to TRBJ1-2; a weak D match, TRBD1 (6 bases). With 0 bases removed from V and 9 bases from J, the gap between germline ends came to 14 bases. The germline V gene encodes CDR1 MRHNA and CDR2 SNTAGT. The CDR3 has 14 amino acids. CDR3 region: CASSDSGAGASYTF. In DNA form, the CDR3 reads TGTGCCAGCAGTGACTCGGGGGCAGGGGCAAGCTACACCTTC.

The chain combines TRBV18 with TRBJ2-2; D not resolved. The CDR3 has 16 residues. Germline V gives CDR1 KGHSH, CDR2 LQKENI. V lost 0 bases, J lost 0 bases, and 8 bases lay in between. CDR3 sequence reads: CASSPPPNANTGELFF. CDR3 DNA: TGTGCCAGCTCACCACCACCTAACGCGAACACCGGGGAGCTGTTTTTT. Supplemented by reference TRBV18 and TRBJ2-2, the full variable domain reads NAGVMQNPRHLVRRRGQEARLRCSPMKGHSHVYWYRQLPEEGLKFMVYLQKENIIDESGMPKERFSAEFPKEGPSILRIQQVVRGDSAAYFCASSPPPNANTGELFFGEGSRLTVL.

Here the CDR3 reads CASSLSTGNEKLFF. CDR3 DNA sequence: TGTGCCAGCAGCTTAAGCACAGGGAATGAAAAACTGTTTTTT. The chain employs TRBV11-2 and TRBJ1-4, with a tentative D call TRBD1 (6 bases). This CDR3 comprises 14 residues. V was trimmed by 2 bases and J by 5 bases, leaving 9 bases between them. In germline, CDR1 is SGHAT, CDR2 FQNNGV.

The V call is TRBV4-2, the J call TRBJ1-2, with 7 nucleotides matching TRBD1. Germline V gene lookup returns CDR1 LGHNA and CDR2 YNFKEQ. CDR3 length: 15 amino acids. Trimming at V came to 3 bases and at J to 6 bases, leaving 10 bases not matched to a gene. The CDR3, as DNA: TGTGCCAGCAGCCAGGATGACAGGGCCCCGGATGGCTACACCTTC. Translated, it gives CASSQDDRAPDGYTF.

The CDR3 DNA reads TGCGCCAGCAGCTGGGGGGACCGGACTTTTAACACTGAAGCTTTCTTT. Amino acids: CASSWGDRTFNTEAFF. The V and J genes are TRBV5-1 and TRBJ1-1; tentative D call: TRBD1 (5 bases). V gave up 3 bases and J gave up 2 bases, with 17 bases separating them. Germline V gene data show CDR1 as SGHRS and CDR2 as YFSETQ. This CDR3 has 16 residues.

This sequence joins TRBV19 and TRBJ2-3; D is ambiguous. This CDR3 contains 12 residues. Germline values: CDR1 LNHDA, CDR2 SQIVND (reference sequence). With 3 bases removed from V and 5 bases from J, the gap between germline ends came to 6 bases. This chain's CDR3 is CASSISIDTQYF. CDR3 DNA sequence: TGTGCCAGTAGTATCAGTATAGATACGCAGTATTTT.

The chain couples TRBV5-6 to TRBJ1-2; D possibly corresponds to TRBD1 (5 bases). This CDR3 has 13 residues. The V gene lost 3 bases and the J gene lost 3 bases, with 9 bases spanning the gap. Germline CDR1 and CDR2: SGHDT and YYEEEE. CDR3 region: CASSSDSHYGYTF. CDR3 coding DNA: TGTGCCAGCAGCTCCGACAGCCACTATGGCTACACCTTC.

This clone was picked up a small number of times. The chain combines TRBV19 with TRBJ1-1; 7 positions match TRBD1. The germline V gene encodes CDR1 LNHDA and CDR2 SQIVND (reference sequence). CDR3 length: 13 amino acids. V lost 6 bases and J lost 6; bases outside the gene matches: 7. The CDR3 region is CASRFDRVAEAFF. CDR3 nucleotides: TGTGCCAGTAGGTTCGACAGGGTCGCTGAAGCTTTCTTT. The full variable domain, its missing parts supplied by reference TRBV19 and TRBJ1-1, is DGGITQSPKYLFRKEGQNVTLSCEQNLNHDAMYWYRQDPGQGLRLIYYSQIVNDFQKGDIAEGYSVSREKKESFPLTVTSAQKNPTAFYLCASRFDRVAEAFFGQGTRLTVV.

The chain uses TRBV4-2 and TRBJ1-2, with TRBD1 as a possible D gene (5 bases). CDR3 length equals 16 residues. CDR1 is LGHNA and CDR2 is YNFKEQ in the germline V gene. V lost 4 bases and J lost 3, with 18 bases in between. The CDR3 DNA reads TGTGCCAGCAGCCCCCCCGGCCAAGGGGATGACTATGGCTACACCTTC. Encoded protein: CASSPPGQGDDYGYTF.

This clone was seen a few times. This chain links TRBV30 with TRBJ1-2; D might be TRBD1 (6 bases). The ends were cut back, 4 bases at V and 8 bases at J, with 23 bases in the middle. There are 15 residues in the CDR3. Germline CDR1 is GTSNPN and CDR2 is SVGIG (reference sequence). The CDR3 coding sequence is TGTGCCTGGATACCCCAGAGGGGGGGCGCCTGGGGCTACACCTTC. It yields the protein CAWIPQRGGAWGYTF.

The genes are TRBV5-1 and TRBJ2-2, with 7 bases lining up with TRBD2. With V trimmed by 1 base and J by 6 bases, 3 bases remained unmatched. Germline V gene data show CDR1 as SGHRS and CDR2 as YFSETQ. The CDR3 runs to 14 residues. The CDR3 loop is CASSLTSEPGELFF. The DNA for the CDR3 is TGCGCCAGCAGCTTGACTAGCGAACCCGGGGAGCTGTTTTTT.